Below, 4 T cell receptor beta chains from the same sample are listed, as sequenced in a study of T cell responses to AZD1222 COVID-19 vaccine. Repertoires were generated with immunoSEQ multiplex PCR, while TCRdb's copy carries only in-frame clones and drops some. This table has some 120,000 clones, approximately 83% appearing once. This specimen consisted of peripheral blood, obtained on day 0 of AZD1222 vaccination. The origin of the receptors is an adult in good health.

This chain joins TRBV3-1 (or the pseudogene TRBV3-2) and TRBJ2-3, with D possibly TRBD1 on 6 matching bases. Germline CDR1 reads LGHDT; CDR2 reads YNNKEL (reference sequence). The CDR3 length is 12 residues. Trimming pared 1 base from V and 9 bases from J, leaving 8 bases between. The CDR3 loop reads CASSQVRGTQYF. Written as DNA, the CDR3 is TGTGCCAGCAGCCAAGTAAGGGGGACGCAGTATTTT.

V gene TRBV6-5 combines with J gene TRBJ1-5; 9 bases are a match to TRBD1. CDR1 and CDR2 (germline): MNHEY, SVGAGI. The CDR3 runs 15 residues. With V trimmed by 5 bases and J by 2 bases, 4 bases remained unmatched. CDR3 DNA: TGTGCCAGCAGTAGGGACAGGGCTGGCAATCAGCCCCAGCATTTT. Translation gives CASSRDRAGNQPQHF.

This sequence joins TRBV6-5 and TRBJ2-2; D gene unclear. The CDR3 consists of 14 residues. Trimming left V 4 bases short and J 0 bases short, with 6 bases between. CDR1 and CDR2 (germline): MNHEY, SVGAGI. This chain's CDR3 is CASSWLANTGELFF. CDR3 sequence (DNA): TGTGCCAGCAGTTGGCTCGCGAACACCGGGGAGCTGTTTTTT.

The CDR3 spells CASSSGTAHYEQYF. The CDR3 DNA follows: TGTGCCAGCAGCTCCGGGACCGCACACTACGAGCAGTACTTC. The chain couples TRBV7-2 to TRBJ2-7, with D possibly being TRBD1 or TRBD2 (5 bases each). CDR3 size: 14 residues. Germline lookup yields CDR1 SGHTA and CDR2 FQGNSA. V dropped 4 bases and J dropped 3 bases, with 13 bases sitting between them.